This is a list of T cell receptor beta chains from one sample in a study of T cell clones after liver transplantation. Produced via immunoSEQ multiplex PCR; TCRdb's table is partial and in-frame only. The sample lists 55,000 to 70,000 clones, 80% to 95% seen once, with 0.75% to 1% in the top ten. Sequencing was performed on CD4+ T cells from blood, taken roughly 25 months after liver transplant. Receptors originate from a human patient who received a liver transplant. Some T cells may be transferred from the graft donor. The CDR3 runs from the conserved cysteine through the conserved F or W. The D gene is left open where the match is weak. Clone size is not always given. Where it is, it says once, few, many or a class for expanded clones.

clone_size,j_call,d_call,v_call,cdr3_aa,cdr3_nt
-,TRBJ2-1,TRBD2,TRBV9,CASSVVGGGPTNEQFF,TGTGCCAGCAGCGTAGTTGGGGGAGGGCCTACGAATGAGCAGTTCTTC
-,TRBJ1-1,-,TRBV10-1,CASSEPWMNTEAFF,TGCGCCAGCAGTGAGCCTTGGATGAACACTGAAGCTTTCTTT
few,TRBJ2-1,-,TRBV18,CASSTSNSYNEQFF,TGTGCCAGCTCCACCTCAAACTCCTACAATGAGCAGTTCTTC
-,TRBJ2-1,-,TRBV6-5,CASRRDAATHEQFF,TGTGCCAGCAGGCGGGACGCAGCTACACATGAGCAGTTCTTC
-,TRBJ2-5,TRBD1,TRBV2,CASSTGTGGAETQYF,TGTGCCAGCAGTACCGGGACAGGGGGCGCAGAGACCCAGTACTTC
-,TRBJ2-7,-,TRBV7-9,CASSLSGREDEQYF,TGTGCCAGCAGCTTGTCAGGGCGCGAGGACGAGCAGTACTTC
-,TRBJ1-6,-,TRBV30,CASGTPTGAYNSPLHF,TGTGCATCGGGGACTCCCACAGGCGCCTATAATTCACCCCTCCACTTT
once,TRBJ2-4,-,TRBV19,CASSIDGLPGPAKNIQYF,TGTGCCAGTAGTATAGATGGGCTCCCTGGCCCGGCCAAAAACATTCAGTACTTC
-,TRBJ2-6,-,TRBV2,CASRFGSGANVLTF,TGTGCCAGCAGATTCGGGAGTGGGGCCAACGTCCTGACTTTC
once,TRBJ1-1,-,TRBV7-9,CASSSDTGKTEAFF,TGTGCCAGCAGCTCGGACACCGGAAAGACTGAAGCTTTCTTT
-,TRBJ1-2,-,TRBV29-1,CSEQHSNDGYTF,TGCAGCGAGCAACACTCGAACGATGGCTACACCTTC
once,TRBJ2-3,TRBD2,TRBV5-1,CASSKEGRGRTDTQYF,TGCGCCAGCAGCAAGGAGGGGAGGGGTCGCACAGATACGCAGTATTTT
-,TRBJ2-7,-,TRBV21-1,CASSPGKGHSIFWGAIKTYEQYF,TGTGCCAGCAGCCCGGGTAAGGGACACTCAATTTTTTGGGGGGCTATAAAGACCTACGAGCAGTACTTC
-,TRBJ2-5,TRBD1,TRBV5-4,CASSLGQGRQTQYF,TGTGCCAGCAGCTTGGGACAGGGTAGGCAGACCCAGTACTTC
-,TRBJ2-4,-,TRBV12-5,CASGLGEAKNIQYF,TGTGCTAGTGGTTTGGGGGAAGCCAAAAACATTCAGTACTTC
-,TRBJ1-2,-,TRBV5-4,CASSLRQGNYGYTF,TGTGCCAGCAGCTTGAGGCAGGGGAACTATGGCTACACCTTC
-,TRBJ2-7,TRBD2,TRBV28,CASSFSLAGGPLSYEQYF,TGTGCCAGCAGTTTTTCTCTAGCGGGAGGGCCCCTGTCCTACGAGCAGTACTTC
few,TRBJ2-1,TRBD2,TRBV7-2,CASSSTSAYNEQFF,TGTGCCAGCAGCTCGACTAGCGCGTACAATGAGCAGTTCTTC
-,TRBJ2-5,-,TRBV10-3,CAISKTGGGGSGETQYF,TGTGCCATCAGTAAGACAGGAGGGGGCGGTTCAGGAGAGACCCAGTACTTC
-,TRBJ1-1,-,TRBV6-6,CASSYSKNTEAFF,TGTGCCAGCAGTTACTCGAAGAACACTGAAGCTTTCTTT
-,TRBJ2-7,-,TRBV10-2,CASSESRGAGSYEQYF,TGCGCCAGCAGTGAGTCAAGGGGCGCCGGCTCCTACGAGCAGTACTTC
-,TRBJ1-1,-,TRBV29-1,CSVRTRGNTEAFF,TGCAGCGTGAGGACACGTGGGAACACTGAAGCTTTCTTT
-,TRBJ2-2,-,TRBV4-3,CASSQGLGEIGELFF,TGCGCCAGCAGCCAAGGGCTAGGAGAGATCGGGGAGCTGTTTTTT
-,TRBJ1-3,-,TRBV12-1,CASSWPEAGEGNTIYF,TGTGCCAGCAGCTGGCCGGAGGCAGGGGAGGGAAACACCATATATTTT
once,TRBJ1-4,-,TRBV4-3,CASSQDNVGGNEKLFF,TGCGCCAGCAGCCAAGATAATGTCGGGGGTAATGAAAAACTGTTTTTT
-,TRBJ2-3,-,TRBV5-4,CASSFRLPRGDTQYF,TGTGCCAGCAGCTTTCGCCTCCCTAGGGGGGATACGCAGTATTTT
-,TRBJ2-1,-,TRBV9,CASSVAPSRSSYNEQFF,TGTGCCAGCAGCGTAGCTCCTAGCAGGAGCTCCTACAATGAGCAGTTCTTC
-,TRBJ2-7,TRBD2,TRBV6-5,CASSSPGRAYEQYF,TGTGCCAGCAGCTCCCCCGGGAGGGCCTACGAGCAGTACTTC
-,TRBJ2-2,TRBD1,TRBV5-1,CASSLSGQGTTGELFF,TGCGCCAGCAGCTTGTCCGGACAGGGGACGACCGGGGAGCTGTTTTTT
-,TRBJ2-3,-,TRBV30,CAWSEEGGGLSTDTQYF,TGTGCCTGGAGTGAGGAGGGAGGGGGTTTGAGCACAGATACGCAGTATTTT
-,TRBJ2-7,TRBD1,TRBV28,CASTGTGNEQYF,TGTGCCAGCACGGGGACAGGGAACGAGCAGTACTTC